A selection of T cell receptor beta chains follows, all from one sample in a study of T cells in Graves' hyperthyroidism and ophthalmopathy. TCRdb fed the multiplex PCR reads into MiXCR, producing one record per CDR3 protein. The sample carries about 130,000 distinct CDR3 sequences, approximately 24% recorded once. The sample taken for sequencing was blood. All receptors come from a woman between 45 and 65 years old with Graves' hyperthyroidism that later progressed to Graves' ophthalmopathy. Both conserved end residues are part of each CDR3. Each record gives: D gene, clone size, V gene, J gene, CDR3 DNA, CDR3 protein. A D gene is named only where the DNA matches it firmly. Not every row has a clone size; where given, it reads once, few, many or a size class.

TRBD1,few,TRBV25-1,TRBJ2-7,TGTGCCAGCACAAAACAGGGGGCTAGCTCCTACGAGCAGTACTTC,CASTKQGASSYEQYF
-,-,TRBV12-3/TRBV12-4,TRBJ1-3,TGTGCCAGCGGGCCGGAAGGGGTAATCTCTGGAAACACCATATATTTT,CASGPEGVISGNTIYF
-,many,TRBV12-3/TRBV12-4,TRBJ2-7,TGTGCCAGCAGGTCTTTCTACGAGCAGTACTTC,CASRSFYEQYF
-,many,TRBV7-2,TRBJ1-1,TGTGCCAGCAGCTTCGAGATAGGTGAAGCTTTCTTT,CASSFEIGEAFF
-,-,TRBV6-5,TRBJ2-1,TGTGCCAGCAGTTACTCGAGGGCTAGGAGGGGCTCCTACAATGAGCAGTTCTTC,CASSYSRARRGSYNEQFF
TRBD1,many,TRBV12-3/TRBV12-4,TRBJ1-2,TGTGCCAGCAGTTTACAGGGGGACTATGGCTACACCTTC,CASSLQGDYGYTF
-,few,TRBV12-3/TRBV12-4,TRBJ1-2,TGTGCCAGCAGTTTAGTGGAAAACTATGGCTACACCTTC,CASSLVENYGYTF
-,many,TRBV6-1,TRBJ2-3,TGTGCCAGCAGTGAATTGGCCTCAAAGACAGATACGCAGTATTTT,CASSELASKTDTQYF
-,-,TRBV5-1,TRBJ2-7,TGCGCCAGCAGCTTCTTTTCCCCTGGAGACGAGCAGTACTTC,CASSFFSPGDEQYF
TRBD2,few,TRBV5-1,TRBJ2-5,TGCGCCAGCGGACTAGCGGGAGGAGTGGAGACCCAGTACTTC,CASGLAGGVETQYF
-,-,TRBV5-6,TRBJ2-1,TGTGCCAGCAGCTCGAACAGGGTACTTAGGGGGTACAATGAGCAGTTCTTC,CASSSNRVLRGYNEQFF
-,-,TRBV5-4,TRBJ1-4,TGTGCCAGCAGCTCTCCGGGAGGGGGGATCGGAAAACTGTTTTTT,CASSSPGGGIGKLFF
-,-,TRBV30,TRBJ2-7,TGTGCCTGGGGGGGGACATCAGCTTACGAGCAGTACTTC,CAWGGTSAYEQYF
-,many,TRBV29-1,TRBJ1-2,TGCAGCGTTGGAGTACAGGGTGAGGGCTACACCTTC,CSVGVQGEGYTF
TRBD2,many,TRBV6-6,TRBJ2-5,TGTGCCAGCAGTTACTTGCCTAGCGGGAGTGGCGAGACCCAGTACTTC,CASSYLPSGSGETQYF
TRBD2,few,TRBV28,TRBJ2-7,TGTGCCAGCAGAGGATGGGGGGGACACGAGCAGTACTTC,CASRGWGGHEQYF
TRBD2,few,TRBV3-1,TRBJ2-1,TGTGCCAGCAGCCAAAATGGGGCGGGAGGGCCTAACAATGAGCAGTTCTTC,CASSQNGAGGPNNEQFF
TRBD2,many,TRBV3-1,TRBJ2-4,TGTGCCAGCAGCCGGGCTAGCGGGACCAAAAACATTCAGTACTTC,CASSRASGTKNIQYF